The 27 T cell receptor beta chains given below trace back to one sample, sequenced in a study of cytomegalovirus exposure and HLA in healthy donors. Profiled with immunoSEQ multiplex PCR; TCRdb holds only in-frame clones, not every one. This table holds 68,000 or so clones, about 89% found once. Material for sequencing was PBMCs. The receptors originated from a young man in good health and CMV-seronegative.

The V gene is TRBV7-8, the J gene TRBJ1-1, with D unclear. V dropped 5 bases and J dropped 7 bases, with 14 bases sitting between them. From germline, CDR1 is SGHVS and CDR2 FQNEAQ. CDR3 length: 13 amino acids. CDR3: CASSQTTLFEAFF. In DNA form, the CDR3 reads TGTGCCAGCAGCCAGACTACCCTCTTTGAAGCTTTCTTT.

The V call is TRBV28, the J call TRBJ2-7; TRBD2 matches 15 bases. The CDR3 runs to 21 residues. Germline values: CDR1 MDHEN, CDR2 SYDVKM. The trim removed 2 bases at V and 0 bases at J, leaving 14 bases unmatched. The CDR3 DNA is TGTGCCAGCAGTTTACTCCTCCCGAGGACTAGCGGGAGGGCGTCCTCCTACGAGCAGTACTTC. It yields the protein CASSLLLPRTSGRASSYEQYF.

V usage is TRBV27 and J usage is TRBJ2-1, with D tentatively TRBD2 (6 bases). Germline loops: CDR1 MNHEY, CDR2 SMNVEV (reference sequence). Trimming took 7 bases from V and 4 from J, leaving 11 bases between them. This CDR3 spans 13 amino acids. CDR3 nucleotide sequence: TGTGCCAGCACTCTTGCGGGATACAATGAGCAGTTCTTC. Encoded protein: CASTLAGYNEQFF.

The J gene is TRBJ1-1, the V gene TRBV25-1; D is possibly TRBD1 (5 bases). The germline gives CDR1 MGHDK, CDR2 SYGVNS. Trimming shortened V by 2 bases and J by 0 bases, and 7 bases separated the two germline ends. The CDR3 totals 14 residues. In nucleotides, the CDR3 is TGTGCCAGCAGTGAACAGGGTATGAACACTGAAGCTTTCTTT. This sequence encodes CASSEQGMNTEAFF. The variable domain in full, completed from reference TRBV25-1 and TRBJ1-1, reads EADIYQTPRYLVIGTGKKITLECSQTMGHDKMYWYQQDPGMELHLIHYSYGVNSTEKGDLSSESTVSRIRTEHFPLTLESARPSHTSQYLCASSEQGMNTEAFFGQGTRLTVV.

The chain uses TRBV30 and TRBJ2-1; 7 bases are shared with TRBD2. The CDR3 covers 21 residues. In germline, CDR1 is GTSNPN, CDR2 SVGIG (reference sequence). Trimming at V came to 1 base and at J to 0 bases, leaving 21 bases not matched to a gene. CDR3 region: CAWSGGTPMNLAVSSYNEQFF. The DNA for the CDR3 is TGTGCCTGGAGTGGAGGGACCCCTATGAACCTAGCGGTTAGCTCCTACAATGAGCAGTTCTTC. The full variable domain, in which reference TRBV30 and TRBJ2-1 provide the parts outside the CDR3, is SQTIHQWPATLVQPVGSPLSLECTVEGTSNPNLYWYRQAAGRGLQLLFYSVGIGQISSEVPQNLSASRPQDRQFILSSKKLLLSDSGFYLCAWSGGTPMNLAVSSYNEQFFGPGTRLTVL.

This clone was recorded a few times. The chain joins TRBV7-2 to TRBJ2-3; D unresolved. Germline values: CDR1 SGHTA, CDR2 FQGNSA. CDR3 size: 15 residues. V was pared by 3 bases and J by 2 bases, with 12 bases between. In nucleotides, the CDR3 is TGTGCCAGCAGCTTTCGCAACAGCCTCACAGATACGCAGTATTTT. It codes for CASSFRNSLTDTQYF. Supplemented by reference TRBV7-2 and TRBJ2-3, the full variable domain reads GAGVSQSPSNKVTEKGKDVELRCDPISGHTALYWYRQSLGQGLEFLIYFQGNSAPDKSGLPSDRFSAERTGGSVSTLTIQRTQQEDSAVYLCASSFRNSLTDTQYFGPGTRLTVL.

The chain combines TRBV4-3 with TRBJ1-2; 7 bases fit TRBD1. CDR1 is LGHNA and CDR2 is YSLEER in the germline V gene. CDR3 length: 13 amino acids. Germline trimming cut 2 bases from V and 6 bases from J; bases unmatched to any gene: 3. Here the CDR3 reads CASSQPDRDGYTF. The DNA of the CDR3 is TGCGCCAGCAGCCAACCTGACAGGGATGGCTACACCTTC.

The rearrangement links TRBV9 to TRBJ2-7, with 10 bases lining up with TRBD2. There are 15 residues in the CDR3. Germline-derived CDR1 and CDR2 are SGDLS and YYNGEE. Trimming removed 1 base from V and 3 bases from J; junction bases left unmatched: 4. The CDR3 loop reads CASSVSIAGGYEQYF. The CDR3 DNA sequence: TGTGCCAGCAGCGTAAGTATAGCGGGAGGCTACGAGCAGTACTTC. Complete variable domain (other parts from reference TRBV9 and TRBJ2-7): DSGVTQTPKHLITATGQRVTLRCSPRSGDLSVYWYQQSLDQGLQFLIQYYNGEERAKGNILERFSAQQFPDLHSELNLSSLELGDSALYFCASSVSIAGGYEQYFGPGTRLTVT.

This clone came up a few times. This rearrangement joins TRBV19 to TRBJ1-2; D is unresolved. V lost 2 bases and J 2 bases, leaving 15 bases between the germline ends. The V gene's germline CDR1 is LNHDA and CDR2 SQIVND (reference sequence). The CDR3 spans 16 residues. The CDR3 loop reads CASSILGLAANYGYTF. DNA for the CDR3: TGTGCCAGTAGTATACTCGGACTCGCTGCGAACTATGGCTACACCTTC.

The chain couples TRBV27 to TRBJ2-1; possible D gene TRBD2, 6 bases. V lost 2 bases and J lost 4, with 12 bases in between. Germline V gene sequence: CDR1 MNHEY, CDR2 SMNVEV (reference sequence). This CDR3 has 15 amino acids. The CDR3 coding sequence is TGTGCCAGCAGTTTAGACGGGGGAGATTACAATGAGCAGTTCTTC. This codes for CASSLDGGDYNEQFF.

V usage is TRBV4-3 and J usage is TRBJ2-1; weak D call: TRBD2 (6 bases). The germline CDR1 and CDR2 sequences are LGHNA and YSLEER. This CDR3 has 15 amino acids. Trimming shortened V by 4 bases and J by 7 bases, and 17 bases separated the two germline ends. CDR3 region: CASSPRGAGQNEQFF. CDR3 nucleotide sequence: TGCGCCAGCAGCCCCCGCGGGGCAGGGCAAAATGAGCAGTTCTTC.

The J gene is TRBJ2-7, the V gene TRBV6-6, with 7 positions matching TRBD2. The V gene end was trimmed by 4 bases and the J gene end by 4 bases; junction bases not matched to a gene: 7. This CDR3 has 14 residues. Germline loops: CDR1 MNHNY, CDR2 SVGAGI (reference sequence). The CDR3 DNA follows: TGTGCCAGCAGTTTTACTAGCGTGGGTTACGAGCAGTACTTC. This gives the protein CASSFTSVGYEQYF.

This chain uses TRBV18 with TRBJ2-7, with D unresolved. Germline V lookup: CDR1 KGHSH, CDR2 LQKENI. Trimming removed 0 bases from V and 7 bases from J, with 22 bases in between. The CDR3 length is 17 residues. The DNA for the CDR3 is TGTGCCAGCTCACCACCGGTCGTCACTACCTTCTACGAGGAGCAGTACTTC. This codes for CASSPPVVTTFYEEQYF.

V gene TRBV13 combines with J gene TRBJ2-5, with TRBD2 matching over 9 bases. Germline lookup yields CDR1 PRHDT and CDR2 FYEKMQ (reference sequence). The CDR3 spans 16 residues. V lost 5 bases and J lost 4; bases outside the gene matches: 11. This CDR3 reads CASSHTQREVGETQYF. CDR3 coding DNA: TGTGCCAGCAGCCACACTCAGCGGGAGGTTGGAGAGACCCAGTACTTC.

The chain uses TRBV7-6 and TRBJ2-2; TRBD1 might be the D (5 bases). Between the trimmed V and J ends, which lost 1 base and 6 bases, there was a span of 6 bases. The CDR3 has 13 amino acids. CDR1 SGHVS and CDR2 FNYEAQ come from the germline V gene. The CDR3 DNA reads as TGTGCCAGCAGCTTAGAAGGGGCCGGGGAGCTGTTTTTT. Its protein is CASSLEGAGELFF.

The V gene is TRBV5-4, the J gene TRBJ2-2; 8 bases map to TRBD1. The CDR3 extends over 14 amino acids. The V and J ends lost 5 bases and 8 bases, in that order; junction bases with no gene match: 8. Germline V gives CDR1 SGHNT, CDR2 YYREEE (reference sequence). CDR3 nucleotide sequence: TGTGCCAGCAGGGCGGACAGGGATTCAGGGGAGCTGTTTTTT. Amino acid sequence: CASRADRDSGELFF.

The chain links TRBV4-3 to TRBJ2-1, with D possibly being TRBD2 (7 bases). This CDR3 is built from 15 residues. Germline V gene data show CDR1 as LGHNA and CDR2 as YSLEER. The V end was cut by 0 bases, the J end by 7 bases, with 13 bases between. CDR3 residues: CASSQDWGGGNEQFF. As DNA, the CDR3 is TGCGCCAGCAGCCAAGATTGGGGGGGCGGGAATGAGCAGTTCTTC.

The J gene is TRBJ1-5, the V gene TRBV30, with D tentatively TRBD1 (5 bases). Trimming removed 0 bases from V and 7 bases from J, with 13 bases in between. The CDR3 is 14 amino acids. The germline V gene has CDR1 GTSNPN and CDR2 SVGIG (reference sequence). In DNA form, the CDR3 reads TGTGCCTGGAGTGTTTGGGGACTGGGCCAGCCCCAGCATTTT. Amino acids: CAWSVWGLGQPQHF. Full variable domain (remainder filled in from reference TRBV30 and TRBJ1-5): SQTIHQWPATLVQPVGSPLSLECTVEGTSNPNLYWYRQAAGRGLQLLFYSVGIGQISSEVPQNLSASRPQDRQFILSSKKLLLSDSGFYLCAWSVWGLGQPQHFGDGTRLSIL.

The chain employs TRBV6-1 and TRBJ2-3; weak D call: TRBD2 (6 bases). Trimming left V 10 bases short and J 1 base short, with 18 bases between. CDR3 length: 15 residues. Per the germline V gene, CDR1 is MNHNS and CDR2 is SASEGT. CDR3 loop: CATGPTGVGTDTQYF. The CDR3 nucleotides read TGTGCCACCGGCCCTACGGGAGTTGGCACAGATACGCAGTATTTT.

This clone was observed many times. As DNA, the CDR3 is TGTGCCAGCAGCGCGATGTTCAATCAGCCCCAGCATTTT. Its protein product is CASSAMFNQPQHF. This sequence joins TRBV7-3 and TRBJ1-5; D call uncertain. Germline assignment: CDR1 SGHTA and CDR2 FQGTGA. CDR3 length: 13 amino acids. The germline V and J ends were trimmed by 5 bases and 3 bases, with 8 bases remaining between them.

CDR3 region: CASSLARAGVEQFF. The CDR3 bases are TGTGCCAGCAGCTTAGCGCGAGCGGGGGTTGAGCAGTTCTTC. The gene calls are TRBV7-2 and TRBJ2-1; 8 bases are a match to TRBD2. The CDR3 spans 14 residues. V lost 0 bases, J lost 9 bases, and 4 bases stayed unmatched. The germline CDR1 and CDR2 sequences are SGHTA and FQGNSA.

This sequence joins TRBV5-3 and TRBJ1-2; 7 bases match TRBD1. TRBV5-3 is classed as an ORF, of uncertain function. The CDR3 runs 13 residues. Trimming removed 5 bases from V and 8 bases from J; junction bases left unmatched: 9. The CDR3 sequence: CARRYGQVSGYTF. The CDR3 DNA sequence: TGTGCCAGAAGGTATGGACAGGTGAGCGGCTACACCTTC.

The chain recombines TRBV28 with TRBJ1-5; D is unclear. Germline CDR1 reads MDHEN; CDR2 reads SYDVKM. V shed 5 bases and J shed 1 base, with 9 bases lying between them. The CDR3 sequence is 14 residues long. CDR3: CASSGLSSNQPQHF. For the CDR3, the DNA is TGTGCCAGCAGTGGGCTCTCGAGCAATCAGCCCCAGCATTTT.

The CDR3 sequence is CASSPDSQETQYF. CDR3 DNA sequence: TGTGCCAGCTCACCAGACAGCCAAGAGACCCAGTACTTC. The rearrangement uses TRBV18 and TRBJ2-5; a weak D match, TRBD1 (5 bases). The CDR3 totals 13 residues. V was clipped by 2 bases and J by 1 base, with 5 bases between them. CDR1 is KGHSH and CDR2 is LQKENI in the germline V gene.

This clone is a singleton in its sample. The chain recombines TRBV7-3 with TRBJ1-2; D not certain. Trimming took off 1 base at V and 8 bases at J, with 14 bases between the two ends. CDR3 length: 14 residues. CDR1 SGHTA and CDR2 FQGTGA come from the germline V gene. The CDR3 protein is CASSLKVEARGYTF. The CDR3 DNA is TGTGCCAGCAGCTTAAAGGTAGAGGCAAGGGGCTACACCTTC.

The chain carries TRBV28 and TRBJ2-1; 8 nucleotides agree with TRBD1. This CDR3 is 16 amino acids long. J was trimmed by 0 bases and V by 10 bases; bases with no gene match: 11. From germline, CDR1 is MDHEN and CDR2 SYDVKM. The CDR3 region is CATRGQTGSSYNEQFF. CDR3 DNA sequence: TGTGCCACCAGGGGGCAGACAGGGAGCTCCTACAATGAGCAGTTCTTC.

The chain is built from TRBV28 and TRBJ2-7, with a tentative D call TRBD2 (5 bases). V lost 2 bases and J lost 2, with 13 bases in between. The CDR3 has 15 residues. Per germline, CDR1 MDHEN and CDR2 SYDVKM. CDR3: CASSLLLAETYEQYF. In DNA form, the CDR3 reads TGTGCCAGCAGTTTACTCCTAGCAGAAACCTACGAGCAGTACTTC.